The rows below give T cell receptor beta chains drawn from one sample of a study of radiation and T cells in renal cell carcinoma. Data came from immunoSEQ multiplex PCR; TCRdb stores just in-frame clones and leaves some out. The sample yields more than 120,000 clones, about 88% seen once. Sequencing was performed on blood, taken from a patient whose treatment included radiotherapy and nephrectomy. All receptors derive from a woman aged 50 to 65 with renal cell carcinoma. Each CDR3 is given with its conserved first and last residue. Fields, in order: clone size, D gene, V gene, J gene, CDR3 protein, CDR3 DNA. The D gene is left open where the match is weak. For some rows the clone size is stated as once, few or many, or as a class when expanded; others skip it.

clone_size: -
d_call: TRBD1
v_call: TRBV4-3
j_call: TRBJ1-4
cdr3_aa: CASSQDRTGGKLFF
cdr3_nt: TGCGCCAGCAGCCAAGACCGGACAGGGGGAAAACTGTTTTTT

clone_size: once
d_call: -
v_call: TRBV5-1
j_call: TRBJ2-3
cdr3_aa: CASSNKQGDTDTQYF
cdr3_nt: TGCGCCAGCAGCAACAAACAGGGTGACACAGATACGCAGTATTTT

clone_size: once
d_call: -
v_call: TRBV7-2
j_call: TRBJ2-5
cdr3_aa: CASSLPGLETQYF
cdr3_nt: TGTGCCAGCAGCTTACCAGGGTTAGAGACCCAGTACTTC

clone_size: once
d_call: -
v_call: TRBV6-4
j_call: TRBJ2-1
cdr3_aa: CASSARVNGGEQFF
cdr3_nt: TGTGCCAGCAGTGCGCGGGTAAATGGCGGTGAGCAGTTCTTC

clone_size: -
d_call: -
v_call: TRBV4-3
j_call: TRBJ2-5
cdr3_aa: CASSQEFRDQETQYF
cdr3_nt: TGCGCCAGCAGCCAAGAGTTCAGGGACCAAGAGACCCAGTACTTC

clone_size: once
d_call: -
v_call: TRBV6-1
j_call: TRBJ2-7
cdr3_aa: CASSPVQGRFYEQYF
cdr3_nt: TGTGCCAGCAGTCCCGTACAGGGGAGGTTCTACGAGCAGTACTTC

clone_size: -
d_call: -
v_call: TRBV5-4
j_call: TRBJ2-1
cdr3_aa: CASRKGGGVPDEQFF
cdr3_nt: TGTGCCAGCAGGAAGGGGGGCGGGGTTCCGGATGAGCAGTTCTTC

clone_size: -
d_call: -
v_call: TRBV27
j_call: TRBJ1-1
cdr3_aa: CASSFGVANTEAFF
cdr3_nt: TGTGCCAGCAGTTTTGGGGTGGCGAACACTGAAGCTTTCTTT

clone_size: few
d_call: -
v_call: TRBV18
j_call: TRBJ1-1
cdr3_aa: CASSPPVENTEAFF
cdr3_nt: TGTGCCAGCTCACCACCGGTGGAGAACACTGAAGCTTTCTTT

clone_size: -
d_call: -
v_call: TRBV29-1
j_call: TRBJ1-4
cdr3_aa: CSVPDSLTNEKLFF
cdr3_nt: TGCAGCGTGCCCGACAGTTTAACTAATGAAAAACTGTTTTTT

clone_size: -
d_call: -
v_call: TRBV5-4
j_call: TRBJ2-1
cdr3_aa: CASSLAADGGEQFF
cdr3_nt: TGTGCCAGCAGCTTGGCCGCCGATGGTGGTGAGCAGTTCTTC

clone_size: -
d_call: TRBD1
v_call: TRBV6-5
j_call: TRBJ2-1
cdr3_aa: CASSYLGTGYNEQFF
cdr3_nt: TGTGCCAGCAGTTACCTAGGGACAGGGTACAATGAGCAGTTCTTC

clone_size: few
d_call: -
v_call: TRBV5-6
j_call: TRBJ2-5
cdr3_aa: CASSLGLREETQYF
cdr3_nt: TGTGCCAGCAGCTTGGGGTTAAGAGAAGAGACCCAGTACTTC

clone_size: -
d_call: -
v_call: TRBV7-9
j_call: TRBJ2-5
cdr3_aa: CASTLGGETQYF
cdr3_nt: TGTGCCAGCACTTTAGGGGGAGAGACCCAGTACTTC

clone_size: -
d_call: -
v_call: TRBV7-6
j_call: TRBJ1-1
cdr3_aa: CASKRGNTEAFF
cdr3_nt: TGTGCCAGCAAGAGGGGCAACACTGAAGCTTTCTTT

clone_size: -
d_call: -
v_call: TRBV28
j_call: TRBJ1-1
cdr3_aa: CASSLYAGQNTEAFF
cdr3_nt: TGTGCCAGCTCCCTTTATGCAGGACAAAACACTGAAGCTTTCTTT

clone_size: -
d_call: TRBD1
v_call: TRBV7-9
j_call: TRBJ2-3
cdr3_aa: CASSSRTGYTADTQYF
cdr3_nt: TGTGCCAGCAGCTCCCGGACAGGGTATACGGCAGATACGCAGTATTTT

clone_size: -
d_call: -
v_call: TRBV9
j_call: TRBJ1-1
cdr3_aa: CASSVGWNTEAFF
cdr3_nt: TGTGCCAGCAGCGTCGGCTGGAACACTGAAGCTTTCTTT

clone_size: -
d_call: -
v_call: TRBV10-3
j_call: TRBJ1-1
cdr3_aa: CAISESSGIHTEAFF
cdr3_nt: TGTGCCATCAGTGAGTCATCAGGGATCCACACTGAAGCTTTCTTT

clone_size: -
d_call: TRBD2
v_call: TRBV11-2
j_call: TRBJ2-1
cdr3_aa: CASSQGTSASPSYNEQFF
cdr3_nt: TGTGCCAGCAGCCAAGGGACTAGCGCCAGCCCCTCCTACAATGAGCAGTTCTTC

clone_size: -
d_call: -
v_call: TRBV15
j_call: TRBJ2-5
cdr3_aa: CATSSTSSETQYF
cdr3_nt: TGTGCCACCAGCAGTACTAGTTCGGAGACCCAGTACTTC

clone_size: -
d_call: TRBD2
v_call: TRBV9
j_call: TRBJ2-3
cdr3_aa: CASSGSGNADTQYF
cdr3_nt: TGTGCCAGCAGCGGTAGCGGGAACGCAGATACGCAGTATTTT

clone_size: -
d_call: -
v_call: TRBV6-6
j_call: TRBJ1-2
cdr3_aa: CASSPEFYGYTF
cdr3_nt: TGTGCCAGCAGTCCCGAGTTCTATGGCTACACCTTC

clone_size: -
d_call: TRBD1
v_call: TRBV7-2
j_call: TRBJ1-5
cdr3_aa: CASALGTGGLEGNQPQHF
cdr3_nt: TGTGCCAGCGCCTTGGGGACAGGGGGTCTTGAGGGCAATCAGCCCCAGCATTTT

clone_size: -
d_call: -
v_call: TRBV19
j_call: TRBJ2-2
cdr3_aa: CASSRSRVAGELFF
cdr3_nt: TGTGCCAGTAGTAGATCCAGGGTAGCCGGGGAGCTGTTTTTT

clone_size: -
d_call: TRBD1
v_call: TRBV25-1
j_call: TRBJ2-7
cdr3_aa: CASSEPRQGLNEQYF
cdr3_nt: TGTGCCAGCAGTGAACCTCGACAGGGGCTGAACGAGCAGTACTTC

clone_size: -
d_call: -
v_call: TRBV25-1
j_call: TRBJ1-2
cdr3_aa: CASSDLTRGGYTF
cdr3_nt: TGTGCCAGCAGTGATCTTACCAGGGGCGGCTACACCTTC

clone_size: -
d_call: -
v_call: TRBV9
j_call: TRBJ1-3
cdr3_aa: CASSVGRDGGNTIYF
cdr3_nt: TGTGCCAGCAGCGTAGGCAGGGACGGTGGAAACACCATATATTTT

clone_size: -
d_call: TRBD1
v_call: TRBV19
j_call: TRBJ1-1
cdr3_aa: CASSARQGNTEAFF
cdr3_nt: TGTGCCAGTAGTGCAAGACAGGGAAACACTGAAGCTTTCTTT

clone_size: -
d_call: -
v_call: TRBV28
j_call: TRBJ2-6
cdr3_aa: CASSFFPGSGANVLTF
cdr3_nt: TGTGCCAGCAGTTTTTTTCCTGGCTCTGGGGCCAACGTCCTGACTTTC

clone_size: -
d_call: -
v_call: TRBV29-1
j_call: TRBJ1-5
cdr3_aa: CSVGENRNQPQHF
cdr3_nt: TGCAGCGTTGGGGAGAACAGGAATCAGCCCCAGCATTTT

clone_size: -
d_call: TRBD2
v_call: TRBV27
j_call: TRBJ2-5
cdr3_aa: CASSPRRLAGTVETQYF
cdr3_nt: TGTGCCAGCAGTCCCCGCCGACTAGCGGGAACGGTAGAGACCCAGTACTTC

clone_size: few
d_call: -
v_call: TRBV4-2
j_call: TRBJ1-1
cdr3_aa: CASSQDHGEMNTEAFF
cdr3_nt: TGTGCCAGCAGCCAAGATCATGGGGAAATGAACACTGAAGCTTTCTTT

clone_size: -
d_call: -
v_call: TRBV28
j_call: TRBJ1-5
cdr3_aa: CASSIGASSNQPQHF
cdr3_nt: TGTGCCAGCAGCATTGGGGCGTCTAGCAATCAGCCCCAGCATTTT

clone_size: once
d_call: -
v_call: TRBV4-3
j_call: TRBJ1-3
cdr3_aa: CASSQDPVHTSGNTIYF
cdr3_nt: TGCGCCAGCAGCCAAGATCCCGTCCACACCTCTGGAAACACCATATATTTT

clone_size: -
d_call: TRBD1
v_call: TRBV10-1
j_call: TRBJ1-5
cdr3_aa: CASSGGESNQPQHF
cdr3_nt: TGCGCCAGCTCAGGGGGAGAAAGCAATCAGCCCCAGCATTTT

clone_size: -
d_call: TRBD1
v_call: TRBV5-1
j_call: TRBJ2-4
cdr3_aa: CASSDPGTGIQYF
cdr3_nt: TGCGCCAGCAGCGACCCGGGGACAGGCATTCAGTACTTC

clone_size: -
d_call: TRBD1
v_call: TRBV19
j_call: TRBJ1-5
cdr3_aa: CASSDKQGAYSNQPQHF
cdr3_nt: TGTGCCAGTAGCGACAAACAGGGGGCTTATAGCAATCAGCCCCAGCATTTT

clone_size: -
d_call: -
v_call: TRBV6-6
j_call: TRBJ2-7
cdr3_aa: CASSPWGSSYEQYF
cdr3_nt: TGTGCCAGCAGTCCATGGGGGAGCTCCTACGAGCAGTACTTC

clone_size: -
d_call: TRBD1
v_call: TRBV10-1
j_call: TRBJ2-3
cdr3_aa: CASTGDSRTDTQYF
cdr3_nt: TGCGCCAGCACCGGGGACAGCCGCACAGATACGCAGTATTTT

clone_size: -
d_call: -
v_call: TRBV18
j_call: TRBJ2-5
cdr3_aa: CASSPAGNQETQYF
cdr3_nt: TGTGCCAGCTCACCAGCAGGGAACCAAGAGACCCAGTACTTC

clone_size: -
d_call: -
v_call: TRBV4-2
j_call: TRBJ2-3
cdr3_aa: CASSKLDSSPTDTQYF
cdr3_nt: TGTGCCAGCAGCAAATTGGACTCTTCACCCACAGATACGCAGTATTTT

clone_size: -
d_call: -
v_call: TRBV7-2
j_call: TRBJ2-6
cdr3_aa: CASRGGGSQNTGANVLTF
cdr3_nt: TGTGCCAGCAGGGGGGGAGGATCCCAAAACACTGGGGCCAACGTCCTGACTTTC

clone_size: -
d_call: -
v_call: TRBV4-3
j_call: TRBJ2-7
cdr3_aa: CASSQDWLARSNEQYF
cdr3_nt: TGCGCCAGCAGCCAAGATTGGCTAGCCAGATCAAACGAGCAGTACTTC

clone_size: few
d_call: -
v_call: TRBV7-8
j_call: TRBJ1-5
cdr3_aa: CASSMVDSNQPQHF
cdr3_nt: TGTGCCAGCAGCATGGTAGATAGCAATCAGCCCCAGCATTTT

clone_size: few
d_call: -
v_call: TRBV5-1
j_call: TRBJ1-1
cdr3_aa: CASSLVGDTEAFF
cdr3_nt: TGCGCCAGCAGCTTGGTTGGGGACACTGAAGCTTTCTTT

clone_size: -
d_call: TRBD1
v_call: TRBV19
j_call: TRBJ2-7
cdr3_aa: CASSIQGAGGYEQYF
cdr3_nt: TGTGCCAGTAGTATCCAGGGGGCAGGGGGCTACGAGCAGTACTTC

clone_size: few
d_call: TRBD1
v_call: TRBV5-4
j_call: TRBJ2-3
cdr3_aa: CASSQGATGSTDTQYF
cdr3_nt: TGCGCCAGCAGCCAAGGTGCGACAGGGTCCACAGATACGCAGTATTTT

clone_size: -
d_call: -
v_call: TRBV4-1
j_call: TRBJ2-5
cdr3_aa: CASSRTQGQETQYF
cdr3_nt: TGCGCCAGCAGCCGGACACAGGGTCAAGAGACCCAGTACTTC

clone_size: -
d_call: TRBD2
v_call: TRBV7-2
j_call: TRBJ2-5
cdr3_aa: CASRSTSGTQETQYF
cdr3_nt: TGTGCCAGCAGGTCTACTAGCGGAACCCAAGAGACCCAGTACTTC

clone_size: -
d_call: -
v_call: TRBV5-1
j_call: TRBJ1-2
cdr3_aa: CASSFSLSENGYTF
cdr3_nt: TGCGCCAGCAGCTTTAGTTTGTCGGAGAACGGCTACACCTTC

clone_size: -
d_call: -
v_call: TRBV28
j_call: TRBJ1-5
cdr3_aa: CASSEKISADQPQHF
cdr3_nt: TGTGCCAGCAGCGAAAAAATCTCAGCGGATCAGCCCCAGCATTTT

clone_size: once
d_call: -
v_call: TRBV15
j_call: TRBJ1-5
cdr3_aa: CATRDWGGGQPQHF
cdr3_nt: TGTGCCACCAGGGACTGGGGGGGAGGTCAGCCCCAGCATTTT

clone_size: -
d_call: -
v_call: TRBV2
j_call: TRBJ1-2
cdr3_aa: CASSSQSSRDSYTF
cdr3_nt: TGTGCCAGCAGTTCCCAATCCAGTAGGGACAGCTACACCTTC

clone_size: -
d_call: -
v_call: TRBV5-6
j_call: TRBJ2-3
cdr3_aa: CASSSHGRGDTQYF
cdr3_nt: TGTGCCAGCAGCTCCCACGGGCGAGGGGATACGCAGTATTTT

clone_size: -
d_call: -
v_call: TRBV11-3
j_call: TRBJ2-5
cdr3_aa: CASSSSRQETQYF
cdr3_nt: TGTGCCAGCAGCTCCAGCCGTCAAGAGACCCAGTACTTC

clone_size: -
d_call: -
v_call: TRBV4-3
j_call: TRBJ1-3
cdr3_aa: CASSPTIGPGNTIYF
cdr3_nt: TGCGCCAGCAGCCCCACGATAGGGCCTGGAAACACCATATATTTT